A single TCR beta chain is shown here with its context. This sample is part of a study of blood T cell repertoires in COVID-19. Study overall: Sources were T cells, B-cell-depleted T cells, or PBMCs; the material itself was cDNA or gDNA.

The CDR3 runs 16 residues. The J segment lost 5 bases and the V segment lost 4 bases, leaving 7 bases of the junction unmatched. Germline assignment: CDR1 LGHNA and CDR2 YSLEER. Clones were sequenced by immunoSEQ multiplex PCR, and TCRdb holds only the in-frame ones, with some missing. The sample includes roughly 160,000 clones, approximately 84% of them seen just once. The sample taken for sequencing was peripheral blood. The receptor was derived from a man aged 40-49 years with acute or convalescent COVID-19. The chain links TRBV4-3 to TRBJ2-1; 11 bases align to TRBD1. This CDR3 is CASSPDRGPGNNEQFF. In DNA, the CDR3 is TGCGCCAGCAGCCCGGACAGGGGGCCAGGGAACAATGAGCAGTTCTTC.